Listed here are 26 T cell receptor beta chains from one sample, sequenced in a study of PD-L1 blockade in urothelial cancer. The data were produced by immunoSEQ multiplex PCR, yet TCRdb's version contains in-frame clones alone and is incomplete. The table records about 39,000 clones, around 89% of them present only once. Sequencing used PBMCs, obtained around atezolizumab (anti-PD-L1) treatment. Source of these receptors: a man between 60 and 75 years old with urothelial cancer.

The V call is TRBV7-9, the J call TRBJ2-3, with D unclear. In germline, CDR1 is SEHNR, CDR2 FQNEAQ (reference sequence). V was pared by 4 bases and J by 3 bases, with 5 bases between. This CDR3 spans 12 amino acids. The CDR3 DNA reads as TGTGCCAGCAGCTCAGTAACAGATACGCAGTATTTT. It encodes CASSSVTDTQYF.

This clone was recorded only once. This rearrangement joins TRBV30 to TRBJ2-2, with D possibly matching TRBD1 (5 bases). Germline CDR1 and CDR2: GTSNPN and SVGIG (reference sequence). V was shortened by 4 bases and J by 4 bases, with 10 bases between the two germline ends. This CDR3 has 13 residues. As DNA, the CDR3 is TGTGCCTGGACCCCGCAGGGCACCGGGGAGCTGTTTTTT. It codes for CAWTPQGTGELFF.

This clone was counted between two and nine times. The V and J genes are TRBV28 and TRBJ1-5; a possible D gene is TRBD1 (5 bases). The CDR3 spans 13 residues. Per germline, CDR1 MDHEN and CDR2 SYDVKM. Trimming cost V 4 bases and J 9 bases, with 13 bases left between them. CDR3 coding DNA: TGTGCCAGCAGTTCCCAGGGCCCAGGGCCCCAGCATTTT. Protein product: CASSSQGPGPQHF.

The CDR3 bases are TGTGCCAGCAGCGGGCGGGCCACCCCAGGGGACGAGCAGTACTTC. It yields the protein CASSGRATPGDEQYF. This chain uses TRBV9 with TRBJ2-7; tentatively, D is TRBD1 (6 bases). The CDR3 covers 15 residues. The germline gives CDR1 SGDLS, CDR2 YYNGEE. V was shortened by 3 bases and J by 5 bases, with 18 bases between the two germline ends.

The gene calls are TRBV6-1 and TRBJ2-3, with D perhaps matching TRBD1 (6 bases). Trimming removed 8 bases at V and 0 bases at J, with 12 bases between. Germline-derived CDR1 and CDR2 are MNHNS and SASEGT. The CDR3 has 14 residues. CDR3 nucleotide sequence: TGTGCCAGCTCAGGGGTGGAAAGCACAGATACGCAGTATTTT. Its translation: CASSGVESTDTQYF.

This clone was recorded a few times. This chain links TRBV18 with TRBJ1-3; 7 bases fit TRBD1. CDR3 size: 16 residues. Trimming at V came to 1 base and at J to 0 bases, leaving 3 bases not matched to a gene. The germline V gene encodes CDR1 KGHSH and CDR2 LQKENI. DNA of the CDR3: TGTGCCAGCTCACCACGGGACAGTTCCTCTGGAAACACCATATATTTT. The encoded protein is CASSPRDSSSGNTIYF.

The chain is built from TRBV7-2 and TRBJ2-3; D not certain. CDR3 length: 14 amino acids. Trimming took 5 bases from V and 1 from J, leaving 10 bases between them. Germline loops: CDR1 SGHTA, CDR2 FQGNSA. The CDR3 nucleotides read TGTGCCAGCAGCCTCTATCCCCGCACAGATACGCAGTATTTT. This gives the protein CASSLYPRTDTQYF.

V usage is TRBV11-3 and J usage is TRBJ2-5, with D possibly matching TRBD2 (6 bases). In germline, CDR1 is SGHNT, CDR2 YENEEA. The CDR3 runs 16 residues. Trimming removed 1 base at V and 5 bases at J, with 17 bases between. Here the CDR3 reads CASSLGREATQETQYF. The CDR3 DNA follows: TGTGCCAGCAGCTTAGGAAGGGAGGCCACCCAGGAGACCCAGTACTTC.

The CDR3 region is CASSSGTGSPEQFF. The CDR3 nucleotides are TGTGCCAGCAGCAGCGGGACAGGCTCCCCTGAGCAGTTCTTC. V and J are TRBV13 and TRBJ2-1; D is perhaps TRBD1 (8 bases). V lost 5 bases to trimming and J lost 9 bases, with 17 bases between them. Germline V gene sequence: CDR1 PRHDT, CDR2 FYEKMQ (reference sequence). The CDR3 runs 14 residues.

J is TRBJ2-7 and V is TRBV5-1, with 10 bases lining up with TRBD2. This CDR3 spans 15 amino acids. The germline CDR1 and CDR2 sequences are SGHRS and YFSETQ. V was pared by 4 bases and J by 2 bases, with 6 bases of the junction left unmatched. The chain's CDR3 is CASSQTSGTTYEQYF. The CDR3 coding sequence is TGCGCCAGCAGCCAAACTAGCGGGACCACCTACGAGCAGTACTTC.

The J gene is TRBJ2-7, the V gene TRBV28; D possibly corresponds to TRBD1 (7 bases). This CDR3 has 14 amino acids. V was cut by 6 bases and J by 2 bases, with 14 bases left in between. Germline V lookup: CDR1 MDHEN, CDR2 SYDVKM. CDR3 bases: TGTGCCAGCAGGAACAGGGGACTGCCCTACGAGCAGTACTTC. Its protein product is CASRNRGLPYEQYF.

The J gene is TRBJ2-3, the V gene TRBV5-1; 8 positions match TRBD1. V lost 5 bases, J lost 2 bases, and 4 bases stayed unmatched. CDR1 SGHRS and CDR2 YFSETQ come from the germline V gene. The CDR3 is made up of 14 amino acids. CDR3 amino acids: CASRRQGPTDTQYF. In nucleotides, the CDR3 is TGCGCCAGCAGACGACAGGGGCCCACAGATACGCAGTATTTT.

V gene TRBV5-4 combines with J gene TRBJ1-5; TRBD1 is a possible D gene (6 bases). Trimming removed 2 bases from V and 3 bases from J, with 9 bases in between. The CDR3 covers 14 residues. From germline, CDR1 is SGHNT and CDR2 YYREEE (reference sequence). CDR3 bases: TGTGCCAGCAGCTTACAGGGTCACAATCAGCCCCAGCATTTT. Translation gives CASSLQGHNQPQHF.

V usage is TRBV5-1 and J usage is TRBJ2-7, with TRBD1 identical over 9 bases. J was trimmed by 7 bases and V by 1 base; bases with no gene match: 12. CDR1 SGHRS and CDR2 YFSETQ come from the germline V gene. CDR3 length equals 16 residues. For the CDR3, the DNA is TGCGCCAGCAGCTTGACGACAGGGGGACCTTCAGGTGAGCAGTACTTC. This sequence encodes CASSLTTGGPSGEQYF. Filled out from reference TRBV5-1 and TRBJ2-7, the complete variable domain reads KAGVTQTPRYLIKTRGQQVTLSCSPISGHRSVSWYQQTPGQGLQFLFEYFSETQRNKGNFPGRFSGRQFSNSRSEMNVSTLELGDSALYLCASSLTTGGPSGEQYFGPGTRLTVT.

DNA of the CDR3: TGTGCCAGCAGTTTTCAGGGTGGTGCTGAAGCTTTCTTT. Translation: CASSFQGGAEAFF. This chain links TRBV7-9 with TRBJ1-1; possible D gene TRBD1, 5 bases. There are 13 residues in the CDR3. V lost 6 bases to trimming and J lost 6 bases, with 14 bases between them. CDR1 is SEHNR, CDR2 FQNEAQ, per germline (reference sequence).

This sequence joins TRBV13 and TRBJ2-3; 12 positions agree with TRBD2. The CDR3 consists of 17 residues. The germline V gene encodes CDR1 PRHDT and CDR2 FYEKMQ (reference sequence). After removal of 0 bases from V and 6 bases from J, the junction contained 7 bases not matched to a gene. CDR3 coding DNA: TGTGCCAGCAGCTTAGGCGGACTAGCGGGGCCGAGGGATACGCAGTATTTT. It translates to CASSLGGLAGPRDTQYF. The full variable domain, in which reference TRBV13 and TRBJ2-3 provide the parts outside the CDR3, is AAGVIQSPRHLIKEKRETATLKCYPIPRHDTVYWYQQGPGQDPQFLISFYEKMQSDKGSIPDRFSAQQFSDYHSELNMSSLELGDSALYFCASSLGGLAGPRDTQYFGPGTRLTVL.

The V call is TRBV7-9, the J call TRBJ2-7; TRBD2 matches at 7 bases. V was clipped by 1 base and J by 7 bases; unmatched bases: 10. The CDR3 contains 15 residues. The germline CDR1 and CDR2 sequences are SEHNR and FQNEAQ (reference sequence). This chain's CDR3 is CASSLVSGGNGEQYF. The CDR3 DNA is TGTGCCAGCAGCTTAGTCTCCGGGGGGAATGGAGAGCAGTACTTC.

The rearrangement links TRBV5-6 to TRBJ1-6; TRBD1 might be the D (5 bases). The V end lost 2 bases, the J end lost 9 bases, and 12 bases lay between the germline ends. Germline V gene data show CDR1 as SGHDT and CDR2 as YYEEEE. The CDR3 is 14 amino acids. DNA for the CDR3: TGTGCCAGCAGCTTCCGCAGGGAGGGTTCACCCCTCCACTTT. Encoded protein: CASSFRREGSPLHF.

This clone was observed a single time. This chain links TRBV6-5 with TRBJ2-1, with a weak D call TRBD2 (7 bases). CDR3 length: 15 residues. Deletions cut 2 bases from V and 7 bases from J, with 15 bases between. CDR1 MNHEY and CDR2 SVGAGI come from the germline V gene. The CDR3 nucleotides are TGTGCCAGCAGTTACGGGGGGGGCCCGGTAAATGAGCAGTTCTTC. Its translation is CASSYGGGPVNEQFF.

The V call is TRBV6-1, the J call TRBJ2-3; 10 bases are shared with TRBD1. Germline V lookup: CDR1 MNHNS, CDR2 SASEGT. The length of the CDR3 is 17 residues. J gave up 5 bases and V 3 bases, and 11 bases lay outside the gene matches. Here the CDR3 DNA reads TGTGCCAGCAGTGATGTATACGGGGACAGGGGCCTAGATACGCAGTATTTT. This gives the protein CASSDVYGDRGLDTQYF.

The V gene is TRBV19, the J gene TRBJ2-7; perhaps TRBD1 as D (5 bases). The CDR3 loop spans 13 amino acids. The V and J ends lost 5 bases and 1 base respectively, with 9 bases between them. CDR1 is LNHDA and CDR2 is SQIVND in the germline V gene (reference sequence). CDR3 DNA sequence: TGTGCCAGTAGTGACAGTTCTTCCTACGAGCAGTACTTC. It codes for CASSDSSSYEQYF.

The CDR3 spells CASSIAETETQYF. In nucleotides, the CDR3 is TGTGCCAGTAGTATTGCGGAAACAGAGACCCAGTACTTC. The chain uses TRBV19 and TRBJ2-5; no clear D gene. CDR1 and CDR2 from the germline V gene are LNHDA and SQIVND (reference sequence). The CDR3 sequence is 13 residues long. V lost 3 bases and J 4 bases, leaving 9 bases between the germline ends.

The chain carries TRBV6-5 and TRBJ1-1; 7 bases agree with TRBD1. The germline V gene encodes CDR1 MNHEY and CDR2 SVGAGI. With 5 bases clipped from V and 3 bases from J, the junction kept 6 bases outside the gene matches. The CDR3 covers 14 residues. CDR3 DNA sequence: TGTGCCAGCAGTATACAGGGGCCTGACACTGAAGCTTTCTTT. Protein: CASSIQGPDTEAFF.

The rearrangement links TRBV28 to TRBJ1-2; tentatively, D is TRBD1 (6 bases). The CDR3 covers 13 residues. V lost 7 bases to trimming and J lost 6 bases, with 15 bases between them. In germline, CDR1 is MDHEN, CDR2 SYDVKM. This chain's CDR3 is CASMRGGRDGYTF. In nucleotides, the CDR3 is TGTGCCAGCATGCGCGGGGGGCGCGATGGCTACACCTTC.

The V call is TRBV5-6, the J call TRBJ2-3; TRBD2 matches at 7 bases. V shed 0 bases, J shed 2 bases, and the junction held 12 bases outside the gene matches. The CDR3 covers 18 residues. The germline V gene has CDR1 SGHDT and CDR2 YYEEEE. In DNA, the CDR3 is TGTGCCAGCAGCTTGGCCGGGTGGCGGGGGACCTCCACAGATACGCAGTATTTT. It is translated as CASSLAGWRGTSTDTQYF.

The chain uses TRBV5-5 and TRBJ2-4; TRBD2 might be the D (7 bases). The length of the CDR3 is 17 residues. Per germline, CDR1 SGHKS and CDR2 YYEKEE (reference sequence). Trimming removed 0 bases at V and 2 bases at J, with 15 bases between. The CDR3 coding sequence is TGTGCCAGCAGCTTGGTGGGGGGGCGAGCAACCAAAAACATTCAGTACTTC. The encoded protein is CASSLVGGRATKNIQYF.